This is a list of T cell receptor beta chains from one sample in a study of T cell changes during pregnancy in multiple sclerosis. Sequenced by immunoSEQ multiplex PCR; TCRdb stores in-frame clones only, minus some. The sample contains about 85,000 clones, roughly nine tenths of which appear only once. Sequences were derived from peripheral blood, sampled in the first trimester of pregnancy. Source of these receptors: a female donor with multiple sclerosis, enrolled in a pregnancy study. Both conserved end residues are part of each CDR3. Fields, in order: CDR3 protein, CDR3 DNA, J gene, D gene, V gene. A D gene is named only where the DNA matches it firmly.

CASSPLFQGARTDTQYF | TGTGCCAGCTCACCATTATTCCAGGGGGCGCGAACAGATACGCAGTATTTT | TRBJ2-3 | TRBD1 | TRBV18
CAWGTGVQYF | TGTGCCTGGGGGACAGGGGTGCAGTATTTT | TRBJ2-3 | TRBD1 | TRBV30
CSVLAGEETQYF | TGCAGCGTTCTAGCGGGAGAAGAGACCCAGTACTTC | TRBJ2-5 | TRBD2 | TRBV29-1
CASSLVGAQGETQYF | TGTGCCAGCAGCTTAGTCGGGGCCCAGGGGGAGACCCAGTACTTC | TRBJ2-5 | - | TRBV7-2
CASSFDSRRNTEAFF | TGTGCCAGCAGTTTTGATTCTCGGAGGAACACTGAAGCTTTCTTT | TRBJ1-1 | - | TRBV27
CASSLGQGGTGELFF | TGCGCCAGCAGTTTGGGACAGGGCGGCACCGGGGAGCTGTTTTTT | TRBJ2-2 | TRBD1 | TRBV5-1
CASSLGIQGNTEAFF | TGTGCCAGCAGCTTGGGAATACAGGGGAACACTGAAGCTTTCTTT | TRBJ1-1 | - | TRBV5-4
CASSILVGLEAFF | TGTGCCAGTAGTATCCTTGTGGGACTGGAAGCTTTCTTT | TRBJ1-1 | - | TRBV19
CASSLQTGNTDTQYF | TGCGCCAGCAGCCTACAGACGGGAAACACAGATACGCAGTATTTT | TRBJ2-3 | - | TRBV4-3
CASSILGQGIRQPQHF | TGTGCCAGTAGTATATTGGGACAGGGGATCAGGCAGCCCCAGCATTTT | TRBJ1-5 | TRBD1 | TRBV19
CASSFLQDTEAFF | TGTGCCAGCAGCTTTTTACAGGACACTGAAGCTTTCTTT | TRBJ1-1 | - | TRBV5-4
CASRGGGVGETQYF | TGTGCCAGCCGGGGAGGGGGGGTGGGAGAGACCCAGTACTTC | TRBJ2-5 | - | TRBV6-6